This is a list of T cell receptor beta chains from one sample in a study of blood T cell repertoires in COVID-19. TCRdb keeps only in-frame clones here, not all; method: immunoSEQ multiplex PCR. The sample holds around 99,000 clones, around 90% seen once. The sequenced sample consisted of peripheral blood. These receptors came from a human donor in a cohort sampled during active COVID-19. The CDR3 runs from the conserved cysteine through the conserved F or W. D genes are given only for firm matches. Not all rows give a size; the values are once, few, many and, for expanded clones, a class.

D gene	J gene	clone size	V gene	CDR3 length	CDR3 protein	CDR3 DNA
TRBD2	TRBJ2-1	.	TRBV15	17	CATSRDMASGSGNEQFF	TGTGCCACCAGCAGAGATATGGCTAGCGGGAGTGGGAATGAGCAGTTCTTC
TRBD1	TRBJ1-1	few	TRBV19	14	CASSIGLGQGVAFF	TGTGCCAGTAGTATAGGATTGGGACAGGGGGTAGCTTTCTTT
TRBD1	TRBJ2-5	.	TRBV10-3	15	CAISQGTGVLETQYF	TGTGCCATCAGCCAAGGGACAGGGGTTCTGGAGACCCAGTACTTC
.	TRBJ1-1	.	TRBV19	14	CASRTDGRKTEAFF	TGTGCCAGTAGGACCGACGGGAGGAAAACTGAAGCTTTCTTT
.	TRBJ2-5	.	TRBV28	12	CASQGGRETQYF	TGTGCCAGCCAGGGGGGTAGGGAGACCCAGTACTTC
.	TRBJ1-1	.	TRBV19	16	CASSRGQGMLNTEAFF	TGTGCCAGTAGTCGTGGGCAGGGGATGCTGAACACTGAAGCTTTCTTT
TRBD1	TRBJ1-1	.	TRBV27	13	CASKDRARTEAFF	TGTGCCAGCAAGGACAGGGCAAGGACTGAAGCTTTCTTT
.	TRBJ1-5	.	TRBV9	14	CASSVGTGGQPQHF	TGTGCCAGCAGCGTGGGGACCGGGGGTCAGCCCCAGCATTTT
.	TRBJ1-2	.	TRBV14	16	CASSQDSRGPRYGYTF	TGTGCCAGCAGCCAAGATAGTAGGGGTCCTAGATATGGCTACACCTTC
TRBD2	TRBJ2-5	once	TRBV9	19	CASSVATFVSGKSQETQYF	TGTGCCAGCAGCGTAGCTACGTTTGTCAGCGGGAAGTCTCAAGAGACCCAGTACTTC
.	TRBJ1-4	.	TRBV19	17	CASSIVWTAATNEKLFF	TGTGCCAGTAGTATTGTGTGGACAGCAGCAACTAATGAAAAACTGTTTTTT
TRBD1	TRBJ1-6	.	TRBV7-2	18	CASSLHRTGVSYHSPLHF	TGTGCCAGCAGCTTACACCGGACAGGCGTGAGTTATCATTCACCCCTCCACTTT
TRBD1	TRBJ1-4	.	TRBV20-1	16	CSASPISGQVNEKLFF	TGCAGTGCAAGTCCGATATCGGGACAGGTTAATGAAAAACTGTTTTTT
.	TRBJ2-7	.	TRBV3-1/TRBV3-2	14	CASSQQGSSYEQYF	TGTGCCAGCAGCCAGCAGGGGAGCTCCTACGAGCAGTACTTC
TRBD1	TRBJ1-5	.	TRBV7-6	18	CASSPGTGVRSFNQPQHF	TGTGCCAGCAGCCCTGGGACAGGAGTGAGGAGCTTCAATCAGCCCCAGCATTTT
TRBD2	TRBJ2-3	.	TRBV7-2	16	CASSPRLAGAPDTQYF	TGTGCCAGCAGCCCAAGACTAGCGGGAGCCCCAGATACGCAGTATTTT
TRBD1	TRBJ2-2	.	TRBV7-3	16	CASSPGTEGNTGELFF	TGTGCCAGCAGCCCCGGGACAGAGGGCAACACCGGGGAGCTGTTTTTT
TRBD2	TRBJ2-2	.	TRBV6-4	17	CASSVLAGATNTGELFF	TGTGCCAGCAGTGTGCTAGCGGGGGCCACGAACACCGGGGAGCTGTTTTTT
.	TRBJ2-1	once	TRBV27	20	CASSLSRSISPIILYNEQFF	TGTGCCAGCAGTTTATCGAGAAGTATATCCCCGATTATTTTATACAATGAGCAGTTCTTC
TRBD1	TRBJ1-2	.	TRBV5-1	16	CASSLVGTGPFYGYTF	TGCGCCAGCAGCTTGGTTGGGACAGGGCCCTTCTATGGCTACACCTTC
.	TRBJ2-2	.	TRBV5-8	15	CASSLADIYAGELFF	TGTGCCAGCAGCTTGGCCGACATTTACGCCGGGGAGCTGTTTTTT